This T cell receptor beta chain was sequenced for a study of cytomegalovirus exposure and HLA in healthy donors. Study-wide findings and caveats: Apart from CMV serostatus, no immune exposure information was available. The study designated about 160 TCR beta chains cytomegalovirus-associated.

Concerning this clone: Its antigen is not identified.

Primers included in the PCR were 60 Vbeta and 13 Jbeta primers. Only in-frame clones appear in the TCRdb table, and some are missing; sequencing was by immunoSEQ multiplex PCR. The profile shows some 130,000 clones, approximately 73% of them singletons. The CDR3 has 15 residues. This chain joins TRBV21-1 and TRBJ2-1; no check of the table's D call, TRBD2, against the DNA was made. TRBV21-1 is a listed pseudogene. Sequencing used PBMCs. The source is a woman between 40 and 55 years old in good health and CMV-seronegative. In DNA, the CDR3 is TGTGCCAGGGGGGGACTAGCGGGTTATTACAATGAGCAGTTCTTC. It encodes CARGGLAGYYNEQFF.